This passage covers 11 T cell receptor beta chains from one sample sequenced in a study of blood T cell repertoires in COVID-19. Profiled with immunoSEQ multiplex PCR; TCRdb holds only in-frame clones, not every one. The sample has about 180,000 clones, about 85% seen once. The material sequenced was peripheral blood. These receptors all stem from an elderly woman with acute or convalescent COVID-19.

The J gene is TRBJ1-5, the V gene TRBV5-8; maybe TRBD1 (6 bases). Germline CDR1 reads SGHTS; CDR2 reads YDEGEE. The CDR3 is 16 residues long. V was shortened by 0 bases and J by 4 bases, with 14 bases between the two germline ends. The CDR3 bases are TGTGCCAGCAGCTTGGCCATCGGGACACTTAATCAGCCCCAGCATTTT. It codes for CASSLAIGTLNQPQHF.

The chain is built from TRBV19 and TRBJ1-4, with D unresolved. Trimming took off 4 bases at V and 8 bases at J, with 11 bases between the two ends. The CDR3 runs 13 residues. CDR1 and CDR2 from the germline V gene are LNHDA and SQIVND (reference sequence). The CDR3: CASSTSVGEKLFF. In DNA form, the CDR3 reads TGTGCCAGTAGTACCTCGGTCGGGGAAAAACTGTTTTTT.

The rearrangement uses TRBV4-1 and TRBJ1-1, with TRBD1 matching over 10 bases. Trimming at V came to 1 base and at J to 7 bases, leaving 3 bases not matched to a gene. This CDR3 is 14 amino acids long. From germline, CDR1 is MGHRA and CDR2 YSYEKL. CDR3 sequence reads: CASSQVGTGDEAFF. In DNA, the CDR3 is TGCGCCAGCAGCCAAGTGGGGACAGGGGATGAAGCTTTCTTT.

As DNA, the CDR3 is TGTGCCAGTAGCCCGTCCGGGGTGTCGCAGCGGGAGAGTTACGAGCAGTACTTC. Encoded protein: CASSPSGVSQRESYEQYF. The rearrangement joins TRBV19 to TRBJ2-7; 8 positions match TRBD2. This CDR3 has 18 amino acids. CDR1 is LNHDA, CDR2 SQIVND, per germline (reference sequence). V lost 6 bases and J lost 4; bases outside the gene matches: 20.

CDR3 loop: CASSLSLTGNTIYF. DNA for the CDR3: TGTGCCAGCAGCTTGTCTCTAACTGGAAACACCATATATTTT. The chain carries TRBV5-5 and TRBJ1-3; D remains ambiguous. V lost 1 base and J 2 bases, leaving 7 bases between the germline ends. There are 14 residues in the CDR3. The germline V gene has CDR1 SGHKS and CDR2 YYEKEE (reference sequence).

This rearrangement joins TRBV6-1 to TRBJ2-5; 10 nucleotides match TRBD2. Germline V gives CDR1 MNHNS, CDR2 SASEGT. The CDR3 is 16 amino acids. V was pared by 0 bases and J by 7 bases, with 8 bases of the junction left unmatched. CDR3 in amino acids: CASSEASGGTRGTQYF. The CDR3 nucleotides are TGTGCCAGCAGTGAAGCTAGCGGGGGGACCCGGGGGACCCAGTACTTC.

The rearrangement links TRBV10-3 to TRBJ2-2, with a weak D call TRBD2 (5 bases). Germline lookup yields CDR1 ENHRY and CDR2 SYGVKD. V was clipped by 10 bases and J by 3 bases, with 15 bases between them. CDR3 length: 14 amino acids. The CDR3 DNA sequence: TGTGCCAACCGGGAACGGGTGGACACCGGGGAGCTGTTTTTT. This sequence encodes CANRERVDTGELFF.

V and J are TRBV7-8 and TRBJ2-1, with D maybe TRBD1 (9 bases). Germline values: CDR1 SGHVS, CDR2 FQNEAQ. The CDR3 extends over 18 amino acids. The V gene lost 5 bases and the J gene lost 4 bases, with 24 bases spanning the gap. The CDR3 region has the DNA TGTGCCAGCAGCCCATTGATGGGCGGGGGGACAGGGTACAATGAGCAGTTCTTC. This gives the protein CASSPLMGGGTGYNEQFF.

This sequence joins TRBV27 and TRBJ2-7, with D perhaps TRBD2 (5 bases). This CDR3 contains 14 residues. Germline V CDR1 and CDR2: MNHEY, SMNVEV (reference sequence). V lost 2 bases and J lost 0, with 8 bases in between. In nucleotides, the CDR3 is TGTGCCAGCAGTTTAAGCGGTGGCTCCTACGAGCAGTACTTC. As protein: CASSLSGGSYEQYF.

The J gene is TRBJ1-2, the V gene TRBV19; TRBD1 is a possible D gene (6 bases). Germline CDR1 reads LNHDA; CDR2 reads SQIVND (reference sequence). The CDR3 has 14 amino acids. CDR3 protein: CASRDRSLNYGYTF. The CDR3 region has the DNA TGTGCAAGTCGTGACAGGTCTCTAAACTATGGCTACACCTTC. The entire variable domain, with the rest obtained from reference TRBV19 and TRBJ1-2, is as follows: DGGITQSPKYLFRKEGQNVTLSCEQNLNHDAMYWYRQDPGQGLRLIYYSQIVNDFQKGDIAEGYSVSREKKESFPLTVTSAQKNPTAFYLCASRDRSLNYGYTFGSGTRLTVV.

The rearrangement joins TRBV7-2 to TRBJ2-3; D not resolved. Germline V gene data show CDR1 as SGHTA and CDR2 as FQGNSA. Trimming took 0 bases from V and 0 from J, leaving 10 bases between them. This CDR3 is 16 amino acids long. The CDR3 spells CASSLAHRGSTDTQYF. DNA of the CDR3: TGTGCCAGCAGCTTAGCGCATCGAGGCAGCACAGATACGCAGTATTTT.